A selection of T cell receptor beta chains follows, all from one sample in a study of blood T cells in healthy people across ages. TCRdb re-analysed the 5' RACE reads in MiXCR, keeping a single row per CDR3 protein. The sample includes about 760,000 distinct CDR3 sequences, roughly 56% of them seen just once. The material sequenced was blood. The receptors come from a man aged 40-49 years in good health. The CDR3 runs from the conserved cysteine through the conserved F or W. Each record gives: clone size, J gene, V gene, D gene, CDR3 protein, CDR3 DNA. D genes are given only for firm matches. Expanded clones are given a class, and other clones once, few, many or no size at all.

clone size: -; J gene: TRBJ2-5; V gene: TRBV2; D gene: TRBD1; CDR3 protein: CASSAGGTYQETQYF; CDR3 DNA: TGTGCCAGCAGTGCAGGGGGCACATATCAAGAGACCCAGTACTTC
clone size: -; J gene: TRBJ2-7; V gene: TRBV5-1; D gene: TRBD2; CDR3 protein: CASSWKGLAVNEQYF; CDR3 DNA: TGCGCCAGCAGTTGGAAGGGACTAGCGGTAAACGAGCAGTACTTC
clone size: -; J gene: TRBJ2-5; V gene: TRBV6-1; D gene: TRBD2; CDR3 protein: CASSEVPSGRVGEQYF; CDR3 DNA: TGTGCCAGCAGTGAAGTTCCTAGCGGGAGGGTCGGTGAGCAGTACTTC
clone size: -; J gene: TRBJ2-1; V gene: TRBV6-4; D gene: TRBD2; CDR3 protein: CASSEQGLAAYNEQFF; CDR3 DNA: TGTGCCAGCAGTGAGCAAGGACTAGCGGCTTACAATGAGCAGTTCTTC
clone size: -; J gene: TRBJ1-2; V gene: TRBV12-3/TRBV12-4; D gene: TRBD1; CDR3 protein: CASSLRTGDNYGYTF; CDR3 DNA: TGTGCCAGCAGTTTAAGAACAGGGGACAACTATGGCTACACCTTC
clone size: many; J gene: TRBJ2-3; V gene: TRBV27; D gene: TRBD2; CDR3 protein: CATLGGDAGTDTQYF; CDR3 DNA: TGTGCCACCCTGGGGGGGGATGCTGGCACAGATACGCAGTATTTT
clone size: once; J gene: TRBJ2-4; V gene: TRBV7-2; D gene: -; CDR3 protein: CASSLVIGLAKNIQYF; CDR3 DNA: TGTGCCAGCAGCCTAGTGATAGGCCTAGCCAAAAACATTCAGTACTTC
clone size: -; J gene: TRBJ2-6; V gene: TRBV5-1; D gene: TRBD2; CDR3 protein: CASSQETSGSSGANVLTF; CDR3 DNA: TGCGCCAGCAGCCAGGAGACTAGCGGTAGCTCTGGGGCCAACGTCCTGACTTTC
clone size: once; J gene: TRBJ1-2; V gene: TRBV10-3; D gene: TRBD1; CDR3 protein: CAISESGTGGYYGYTF; CDR3 DNA: TGTGCCATCAGTGAGTCCGGGACAGGGGGCTATTATGGCTACACCTTC
clone size: -; J gene: TRBJ2-1; V gene: TRBV28; D gene: -; CDR3 protein: CASSPQSNEQFF; CDR3 DNA: TGTGCCAGCAGTCCTCAGAGCAATGAGCAGTTCTTC
clone size: -; J gene: TRBJ2-1; V gene: TRBV2; D gene: -; CDR3 protein: CASSEGQSFWDEQFF; CDR3 DNA: TGTGCCAGCAGTGAAGGTCAGAGTTTCTGGGATGAGCAGTTCTTC
clone size: -; J gene: TRBJ1-1; V gene: TRBV29-1; D gene: -; CDR3 protein: CSVADSYITGAFF; CDR3 DNA: TGCAGCGTTGCGGACAGTTATATCACAGGAGCTTTCTTT
clone size: -; J gene: TRBJ2-7; V gene: TRBV29-1; D gene: TRBD1; CDR3 protein: CSVSLTGDIYEQYF; CDR3 DNA: TGCAGCGTTTCCTTGACAGGGGACATCTACGAGCAGTACTTC
clone size: -; J gene: TRBJ2-7; V gene: TRBV6-2/TRBV6-3; D gene: -; CDR3 protein: CASRAPGLGNEQYF; CDR3 DNA: TGTGCCAGCAGGGCACCAGGCCTGGGGAACGAGCAGTACTTC
clone size: -; J gene: TRBJ2-6; V gene: TRBV5-1; D gene: TRBD1; CDR3 protein: CASSYRGTNSGANVLTF; CDR3 DNA: TGCGCCAGCAGTTACAGGGGTACGAACTCTGGGGCCAACGTCCTGACTTTC
clone size: -; J gene: TRBJ2-5; V gene: TRBV15; D gene: -; CDR3 protein: CATSREAAETQYF; CDR3 DNA: TGTGCCACCAGCAGAGAGGCTGCGGAGACCCAGTACTTC
clone size: -; J gene: TRBJ1-4; V gene: TRBV28; D gene: -; CDR3 protein: CASSSFGQSLEKLFF; CDR3 DNA: TGTGCCAGCAGTTCGTTTGGGCAGTCCCTTGAAAAACTGTTTTTT
clone size: once; J gene: TRBJ2-1; V gene: TRBV20-1; D gene: -; CDR3 protein: CSARDQGLSSYNEQFF; CDR3 DNA: TGCAGTGCTAGAGATCAGGGTCTGAGCTCCTACAATGAGCAGTTCTTC
clone size: once; J gene: TRBJ1-2; V gene: TRBV3-1; D gene: -; CDR3 protein: CASSQPVGRTIYGYTF; CDR3 DNA: TGTGCCAGCAGCCAGCCCGTGGGGCGTACCATCTATGGCTACACCTTC
clone size: -; J gene: TRBJ2-1; V gene: TRBV20-1; D gene: TRBD2; CDR3 protein: CSARPAGERYNEQFF; CDR3 DNA: TGCAGTGCTAGACCAGCGGGAGAGAGGTACAATGAGCAGTTCTTC
clone size: -; J gene: TRBJ2-5; V gene: TRBV29-1; D gene: -; CDR3 protein: CSPWGGETQYF; CDR3 DNA: TGCAGCCCCTGGGGAGGAGAGACCCAGTACTTC
clone size: -; J gene: TRBJ1-2; V gene: TRBV29-1; D gene: TRBD1; CDR3 protein: CSVSFQDRPGYTF; CDR3 DNA: TGCAGCGTTAGCTTCCAGGACAGGCCAGGCTACACCTTC
clone size: -; J gene: TRBJ2-7; V gene: TRBV27; D gene: TRBD1; CDR3 protein: CASRTGGLDEQYF; CDR3 DNA: TGTGCCAGCCGGACAGGGGGTCTCGACGAGCAGTACTTC
clone size: once; J gene: TRBJ2-6; V gene: TRBV7-9; D gene: -; CDR3 protein: CASTTLKGAGRWSGANVLTF; CDR3 DNA: TGTGCCAGCACCACTTTGAAGGGCGCGGGTAGATGGTCTGGGGCCAACGTCCTGACTTTC
clone size: once; J gene: TRBJ2-7; V gene: TRBV11-2; D gene: -; CDR3 protein: CASSQNRDTTYEQYF; CDR3 DNA: TGTGCCAGCAGCCAAAACCGGGACACCACCTACGAGCAGTACTTC
clone size: -; J gene: TRBJ2-6; V gene: TRBV3-1; D gene: -; CDR3 protein: CASRYFIDKAGSGANVLTF; CDR3 DNA: TGTGCCAGCAGATACTTCATAGATAAGGCAGGGTCTGGGGCCAACGTCCTGACTTTC
clone size: -; J gene: TRBJ2-1; V gene: TRBV20-1; D gene: TRBD2; CDR3 protein: CSASWRSSGKYNEQFF; CDR3 DNA: TGCAGTGCTAGTTGGCGGTCTAGCGGGAAATACAATGAGCAGTTCTTC
clone size: once; J gene: TRBJ2-3; V gene: TRBV5-1; D gene: -; CDR3 protein: CASSLTGVTDTDTQYF; CDR3 DNA: TGCGCGAGCAGCTTAACGGGGGTGACTGACACAGATACGCAGTATTTT
clone size: -; J gene: TRBJ2-1; V gene: TRBV7-9; D gene: TRBD1; CDR3 protein: CASSETGVHEQFF; CDR3 DNA: TGTGCCAGCAGCGAAACAGGGGTCCATGAGCAGTTCTTC
clone size: few; J gene: TRBJ2-3; V gene: TRBV28; D gene: TRBD2; CDR3 protein: CASSFDPRGTSGGARDTQYF; CDR3 DNA: TGTGCCAGCAGTTTCGATCCCCGTGGGACTAGCGGGGGGGCCCGCGATACGCAGTATTTT
clone size: few; J gene: TRBJ2-5; V gene: TRBV12-3/TRBV12-4; D gene: -; CDR3 protein: CASSLSDERPQETQYF; CDR3 DNA: TGTGCCAGCAGTTTATCGGACGAGCGGCCCCAAGAGACCCAGTACTTC
clone size: -; J gene: TRBJ2-1; V gene: TRBV20-1; D gene: TRBD1; CDR3 protein: CSARDREGGSSYNEQFF; CDR3 DNA: TGCAGTGCTAGAGATCGGGAAGGGGGCTCGTCCTACAATGAGCAGTTCTTC